This TCR beta chain originates from a study of blood T cell repertoires in COVID-19. Across the study: Italy, Spain and the United States were the sources of the convalescent and acute COVID-19 samples. PBMCs, B-cell-depleted T cells, or T cells were the source of the cDNA or gDNA that made up the material.

Germline CDR1 SEHNR, CDR2 FQNEAQ (reference sequence). V lost 4 bases and J lost 0; bases outside the gene matches: 14. The CDR3 is 19 amino acids. Under the authors' procedure: Amplification with reference gene primers provided the estimates of nucleated cell counts. Repertoires were generated with immunoSEQ multiplex PCR, while TCRdb's copy carries only in-frame clones and drops some. D and trimming were read from the DNA, whereas the V and J calls and clone size are those reported in that table. The sample consists of under 500,000 clones, about 89% of them appearing once. The origin of this receptor is a woman in her 30s with acute or convalescent COVID-19. Sequenced input: peripheral blood. The chain recombines TRBV7-9 with TRBJ2-2; 7 bases fit TRBD1. The DNA for the CDR3 is TGTGCCAGCAGCTCCTTAGACCTAGGACAGGACGCGAACACCGGGGAGCTGTTTTTT. It is translated as CASSSLDLGQDANTGELFF.